The next 22 T cell receptor beta chains were all read from a single sample in a study of T cells after yellow fever vaccination. TCRdb passed the 5' RACE reads through MiXCR, listing each CDR3 protein once. The table has some 240,000 distinct CDR3 sequences, less than 3.5% seen once. Sequences were derived from CD4+ T cells sorted from PBMCs, sampled 10 days after the yellow fever booster vaccination. The receptor set was obtained from a young man who received the YFV17D yellow fever vaccine.

This clonotype has at least ten counts. The chain has TRBV7-8 and TRBJ2-7; TRBD1 is a possible D gene (6 bases). Trimming took 5 bases from V and 3 from J, leaving 11 bases between them. From germline, CDR1 is SGHVS and CDR2 FQNEAQ. The CDR3 sequence is 13 residues long. The CDR3 nucleotides read TGTGCCAGCAGCCTTAGACAGGACTACGAGCAGTACTTC. Amino acid sequence: CASSLRQDYEQYF. Full variable domain (outside the CDR3, taken from reference TRBV7-8 and TRBJ2-7): GAGVSQSPRYKVAKRGQDVALRCDPISGHVSLFWYQQALGQGPEFLTYFQNEAQLDKSGLPSDRFFAERPEGSVSTLKIQRTQQEDSAVYLCASSLRQDYEQYFGPGTRLTVT.

V is TRBV5-1 and J is TRBJ2-7, with TRBD2 matching 14 bases. This CDR3 has 19 residues. Germline trimming cut 2 bases from V and 1 base from J; bases unmatched to any gene: 11. CDR1 and CDR2 (germline): SGHRS, YFSETQ. The CDR3 here is CASSFNPGLAGAPSYEQYF. The CDR3 region has the DNA TGCGCCAGCAGCTTTAACCCGGGACTAGCGGGGGCCCCTTCCTACGAGCAGTACTTC.

This clonotype was observed a few times. This chain connects TRBV6-5 to TRBJ2-5, with D possibly being TRBD2 (5 bases). The CDR3 is made up of 13 amino acids. The V and J ends lost 6 bases and 4 bases respectively, with 12 bases between them. Germline CDR1 reads MNHEY; CDR2 reads SVGAGI. Here the CDR3 DNA reads TGTGCCAGCAGACGGGGTTTGGTAGAGACCCAGTACTTC. Amino acid sequence: CASRRGLVETQYF.

This clonotype was counted only a few times. The rearrangement links TRBV6-5 to TRBJ2-2; the D gene is possibly TRBD1 (6 bases). Trimming cost V 0 bases and J 4 bases, with 9 bases left between them. Germline V gene lookup returns CDR1 MNHEY and CDR2 SVGAGI. The CDR3 covers 15 residues. The CDR3 is CASSYSDRFTGELFF. The CDR3, as DNA: TGTGCCAGCAGTTACTCAGACAGGTTCACCGGGGAGCTGTTTTTT.

Details on this clonotype: This may be a read error, as it is one base from a much larger clone. V and J are TRBV11-1 and TRBJ2-1, with TRBD2 matching 8 bases. The CDR3 extends over 17 amino acids. From germline, CDR1 is SGHAT and CDR2 FQDESV (reference sequence). Unmatched junction bases numbered 16, after V lost 4 bases and J lost 8 bases. The CDR3 reads CASSSRRGGGIMYEQFF. The DNA for the CDR3 is TGTGCCAGCAGCTCCCGAAGGGGCGGGGGGATAATGTATGAGCAGTTCTTC.

Ten or more counts support this clonotype. The chain combines TRBV10-3 with TRBJ2-1; TRBD1 might be the D (9 bases). The CDR3 is 13 residues long. Trimming took off 10 bases at V and 4 bases at J, with 14 bases between the two ends. The germline V gene has CDR1 ENHRY and CDR2 SYGVKD. DNA of the CDR3: TGTGCCAGCGGGGGGACAGGGTACAATGAGCAGTTCTTC. Encoded protein: CASGGTGYNEQFF.

This clonotype was observed at least ten times. The chain employs TRBV6-5 and TRBJ2-1; perhaps TRBD1 as D (5 bases). There are 14 residues in the CDR3. V was shortened by 8 bases and J by 5 bases, with 16 bases between the two germline ends. CDR1 and CDR2 from the germline V gene are MNHEY and SVGAGI. CDR3 amino acids: CASGDSRDNNEQFF. The CDR3 DNA sequence: TGTGCCAGCGGCGATAGCAGGGATAACAATGAGCAGTTCTTC.

The chain is built from TRBV28 and TRBJ2-7, with 7 bases identical to TRBD1. The germline CDR1 and CDR2 sequences are MDHEN and SYDVKM. Trimming at V came to 6 bases and at J to 5 bases, leaving 7 bases not matched to a gene. CDR3 length: 13 residues. Here the CDR3 DNA reads TGTGCCAGCAGCGTACAGGGGAGAGACGAGCAGTACGTC. Its protein product is CASSVQGRDEQYV.

This clonotype was picked up many times. The chain joins TRBV5-1 to TRBJ1-1; TRBD1 matches at 7 bases. The CDR3 totals 14 residues. With 1 base clipped from V and 4 bases from J, the junction kept 4 bases outside the gene matches. Germline V gene lookup returns CDR1 SGHRS and CDR2 YFSETQ. The CDR3 reads CASSLWTGATEAFF. CDR3 in DNA: TGCGCCAGCAGCTTGTGGACAGGAGCCACTGAAGCTTTCTTT.

This clonotype was detected only a few times. V usage is TRBV11-1 and J usage is TRBJ2-5; 8 nucleotides line up with TRBD1. The ends lost 4 bases at V and 5 bases at J; junction bases unmatched: 6. From germline, CDR1 is SGHAT and CDR2 FQDESV (reference sequence). The CDR3 contains 14 residues. CDR3 nucleotide sequence: TGTGCCAGCAGCTCAGCCCGGACAGGGGAGACCCAGTACTTC. This sequence encodes CASSSARTGETQYF. Looking up the rest from reference TRBV11-1 and TRBJ2-5 gives the full variable domain: EAEVAQSPRYKITEKSQAVAFWCDPISGHATLYWYRQILGQGPELLVQFQDESVVDDSQLPKDRFSAERLKGVDSTLKIQPAELGDSAMYLCASSSARTGETQYFGPGTRLLVL.

V usage is TRBV6-5 and J usage is TRBJ2-7; D is possibly TRBD1 (5 bases). Trimming stripped 0 bases from V and 3 bases from J, with 15 bases between. Germline values: CDR1 MNHEY, CDR2 SVGAGI. The CDR3 is made up of 16 amino acids. The CDR3 reads CASSYSRSRTNYEQYF. The CDR3 DNA is TGTGCCAGCAGTTACTCGAGGTCGCGGACAAACTACGAGCAGTACTTC.

This clonotype was counted ten times or more. The V gene is TRBV7-2, the J gene TRBJ1-5; D gene ambiguous. The germline V and J ends were trimmed by 1 base and 7 bases, with 5 bases remaining between them. The CDR3 length is 12 residues. Germline assignment: CDR1 SGHTA and CDR2 FQGNSA. CDR3 sequence reads: CASSLVGQPQHF. The CDR3 DNA is TGTGCCAGCAGCTTAGTGGGGCAGCCCCAGCATTTT.

J is TRBJ2-5 and V is TRBV5-1; D ambiguous. CDR1 and CDR2 (germline): SGHRS, YFSETQ. This CDR3 has 13 amino acids. The V end was cut by 7 bases, the J end by 1 base, with 11 bases between. CDR3: CASRRSSQETQYF. The CDR3 nucleotides read TGCGCCAGCCGTCGCTCCAGCCAAGAGACCCAGTACTTC.

Ten or more counts support this clonotype. This chain uses TRBV7-9 with TRBJ2-1, with TRBD2 as a possible D gene (6 bases). The length of the CDR3 is 13 residues. CDR1 is SEHNR, CDR2 FQNEAQ, per germline (reference sequence). Trimming took off 3 bases at V and 8 bases at J, with 11 bases between the two ends. The CDR3 reads CASSLGGYYEQFF. The CDR3 DNA follows: TGTGCCAGCAGCTTGGGGGGATATTATGAGCAGTTCTTC.

This chain joins TRBV6-1 and TRBJ2-7, with D tentatively TRBD2 (7 bases). The ends were cut back, 7 bases at V and 1 base at J, with 14 bases in the middle. This CDR3 has 14 amino acids. Germline loops: CDR1 MNHNS, CDR2 SASEGT. In DNA, the CDR3 is TGTGCCAGCACCGAGCGGGACACTTCCTACGAGCAGTACGTC. It encodes CASTERDTSYEQYV.

This clonotype was seen many times. The chain combines TRBV12-3 or TRBV12-4 with TRBJ2-5; D ambiguous. Trimming pared 7 bases from V and 4 bases from J, leaving 22 bases between. This CDR3 is built from 16 residues. DNA for the CDR3: TGTGCCAGCAAGCCCCAGGCCAGAGTGGGTGGAGAGACCCAGTACTTC. This encodes CASKPQARVGGETQYF.

This clonotype was picked up many times. The V call is TRBV5-1, the J call TRBJ2-1; a weak D match, TRBD1 (6 bases). Looked up from germline, CDR1 is SGHRS and CDR2 is YFSETQ. The length of the CDR3 is 14 residues. Trimming took 0 bases from V and 7 from J, leaving 11 bases between them. CDR3 coding DNA: TGCGCCAGCAGCTTGGTACAGGGTAAAAATGAGCAGTTCTTC. Translated, it gives CASSLVQGKNEQFF.

This clonotype was detected ten times or more. The chain uses TRBV15 and TRBJ2-7; 7 positions agree with TRBD1. V trimming: 2 bases; J trimming: 3 bases; junction bases outside the gene matches: 4. Per the germline V gene, CDR1 is LNHNV and CDR2 is YYDKDF (reference sequence). This CDR3 spans 14 amino acids. The CDR3 DNA sequence: TGTGCCACCAGCAGAACGGGACAGAGCTACGAGCAGTACTTC. Translated, it gives CATSRTGQSYEQYF.

The V and J genes are TRBV7-2 and TRBJ2-1; D uncertain. V was shortened by 6 bases and J by 0 bases, with 12 bases between the two germline ends. From germline, CDR1 is SGHTA and CDR2 FQGNSA. The length of the CDR3 is 15 residues. Here the CDR3 reads CASSRTASSYNEQFF. Here the CDR3 DNA reads TGTGCCAGCAGTCGTACAGCGAGCTCCTACAATGAGCAGTTCTTC. Looking up the rest from reference TRBV7-2 and TRBJ2-1 gives the full variable domain: GAGVSQSPSNKVTEKGKDVELRCDPISGHTALYWYRQSLGQGLEFLIYFQGNSAPDKSGLPSDRFSAERTGGSVSTLTIQRTQQEDSAVYLCASSRTASSYNEQFFGPGTRLTVL.

This clonotype was observed a few times. The V gene is TRBV5-1, the J gene TRBJ2-2; weak D call: TRBD1 (5 bases). The CDR3 sequence is 15 residues long. CDR1 and CDR2 from the germline V gene are SGHRS and YFSETQ. V lost 0 bases and J lost 6, with 12 bases in between. CDR3 loop: CASSLGGTGAGELFF. In DNA form, the CDR3 reads TGCGCCAGCAGCTTGGGGGGCACTGGGGCCGGGGAGCTGTTTTTT.

This clonotype was observed at least ten times. This rearrangement joins TRBV28 to TRBJ2-1; maybe TRBD2 (6 bases). CDR3 length: 12 amino acids. Trimming removed 9 bases at V and 2 bases at J, with 8 bases between. From germline, CDR1 is MDHEN and CDR2 SYDVKM. The chain's CDR3 is CASGGTYNEQFF. CDR3 nucleotides: TGTGCCAGTGGGGGGACCTACAATGAGCAGTTCTTC.

This clonotype was detected a few times. The chain uses TRBV7-2 and TRBJ2-5; 7 bases align to TRBD2. This CDR3 region has 14 residues. The germline V gene has CDR1 SGHTA and CDR2 FQGNSA. The V segment lost 2 bases and the J segment 5 bases; nucleotides outside the gene matches: 5. The CDR3 here is CASSLNGGWETQYF. The CDR3 DNA is TGTGCCAGCAGCTTAAACGGGGGGTGGGAGACCCAGTACTTC.